Listed here is a single T cell receptor beta chain. This record comes from a study of shared clonotypes between healthy human individuals. Produced via immunoSEQ multiplex PCR; TCRdb's table is partial and in-frame only. Of approximately 2.5 million clones listed, 93% were seen once; the top ten hold 0.36%. The ends lost 4 bases at V and 4 bases at J; junction bases unmatched: 9. Germline V lookup: CDR1 SGHRS, CDR2 YFSETQ. The CDR3 consists of 16 residues. V and J are TRBV5-1 and TRBJ2-1; TRBD2 matches at 9 bases. The sequence derives from a young man in good health. Some clones in this sample may be carry-over from other donors' samples. Source material: naive CD4+ T cells from PBMCs. Described subset: CD45RA+ positively selected. CDR3 region: CASSPTGTSRYNEQFF. CDR3 DNA sequence: TGCGCCAGCAGCCCGACCGGGACTAGCAGATACAATGAGCAGTTCTTC.